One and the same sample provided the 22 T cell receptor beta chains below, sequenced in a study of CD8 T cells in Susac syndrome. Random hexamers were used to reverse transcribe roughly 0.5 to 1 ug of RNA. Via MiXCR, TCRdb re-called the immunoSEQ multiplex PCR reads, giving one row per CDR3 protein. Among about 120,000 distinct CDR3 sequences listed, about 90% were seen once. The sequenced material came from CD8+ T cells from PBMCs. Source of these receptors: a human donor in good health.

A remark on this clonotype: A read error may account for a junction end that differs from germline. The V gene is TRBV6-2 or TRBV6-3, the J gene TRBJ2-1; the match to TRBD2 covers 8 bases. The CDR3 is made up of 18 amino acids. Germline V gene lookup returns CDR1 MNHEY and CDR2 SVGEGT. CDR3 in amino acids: CASSLRRSGSGTYHEQFF. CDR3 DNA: TGTGCCAGCAGTCTTCGGAGGAGCGGGAGTGGGACCTACCATGAGCAGTTCTTC.

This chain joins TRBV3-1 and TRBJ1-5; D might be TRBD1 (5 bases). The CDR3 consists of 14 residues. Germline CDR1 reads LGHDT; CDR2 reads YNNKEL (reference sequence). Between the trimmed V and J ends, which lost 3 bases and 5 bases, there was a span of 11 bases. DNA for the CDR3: TGTGCCAGCAGCCAGAGAGACAGCCATCAGCCCCAGCATTTT. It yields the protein CASSQRDSHQPQHF.

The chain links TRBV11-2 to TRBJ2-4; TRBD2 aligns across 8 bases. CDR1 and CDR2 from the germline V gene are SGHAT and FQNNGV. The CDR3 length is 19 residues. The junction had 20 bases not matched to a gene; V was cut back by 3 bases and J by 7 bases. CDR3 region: CASSLDLRGAGVVGNIQYF. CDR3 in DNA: TGTGCCAGCAGCTTGGATCTGCGGGGGGCCGGGGTCGTAGGGAACATTCAGTACTTC.

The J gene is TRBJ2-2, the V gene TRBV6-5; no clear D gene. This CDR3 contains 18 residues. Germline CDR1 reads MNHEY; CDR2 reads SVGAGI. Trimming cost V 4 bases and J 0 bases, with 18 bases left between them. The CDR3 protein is CASSFPPSDPTNTGELFF. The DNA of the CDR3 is TGTGCCAGCAGTTTTCCCCCCAGCGATCCTACGAACACCGGGGAGCTGTTTTTT.

Here the CDR3 reads CASSDTGLGYTF. DNA for the CDR3: TGTGCCAGCAGCGATACAGGGCTTGGCTACACCTTC. The chain combines TRBV2 with TRBJ1-2; D possibly corresponds to TRBD1 (6 bases). Germline V lookup: CDR1 SNHLY, CDR2 FYNNEI. The V end lost 6 bases, the J end lost 7 bases, and 12 bases lay between the germline ends. This CDR3 has 12 residues.

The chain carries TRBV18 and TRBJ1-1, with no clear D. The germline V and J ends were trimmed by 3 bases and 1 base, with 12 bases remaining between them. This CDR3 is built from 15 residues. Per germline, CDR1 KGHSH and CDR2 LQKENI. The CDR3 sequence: CASSPGITQNTEAFF. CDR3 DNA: TGTGCCAGCTCACCGGGGATCACACAGAACACTGAAGCTTTCTTT.

CDR3 nucleotides: TGTGCCAGCAGCCCGCGACAGGGGGCGAAAACTGAAGCTTTCTTT. Translating gives CASSPRQGAKTEAFF. The V gene is TRBV7-2, the J gene TRBJ1-1; 10 bases are a match to TRBD1. Germline trimming cut 5 bases from V and 5 bases from J; bases unmatched to any gene: 8. The germline CDR1 and CDR2 sequences are SGHTA and FQGNSA. The CDR3 is 15 amino acids.

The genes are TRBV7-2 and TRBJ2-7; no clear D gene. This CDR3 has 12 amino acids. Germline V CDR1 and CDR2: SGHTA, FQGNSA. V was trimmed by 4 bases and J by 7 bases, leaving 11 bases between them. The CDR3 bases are TGTGCCAGCAGCTATGTCCCCTGGGAGCAGTACTTC. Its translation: CASSYVPWEQYF.

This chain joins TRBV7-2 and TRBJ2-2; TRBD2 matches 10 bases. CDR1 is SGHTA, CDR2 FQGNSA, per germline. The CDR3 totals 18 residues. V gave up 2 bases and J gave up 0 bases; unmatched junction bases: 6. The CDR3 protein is CASSLIAGGPPNTGELFF. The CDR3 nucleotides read TGTGCCAGCAGCTTAATAGCGGGGGGCCCCCCGAACACCGGGGAGCTGTTTTTT.

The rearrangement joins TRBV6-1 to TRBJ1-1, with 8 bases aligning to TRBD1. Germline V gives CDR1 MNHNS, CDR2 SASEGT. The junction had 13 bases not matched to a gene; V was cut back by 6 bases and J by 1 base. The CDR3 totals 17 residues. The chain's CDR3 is CASSQAGTGFPNTEAFF. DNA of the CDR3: TGTGCCAGCAGCCAGGCCGGGACAGGCTTCCCGAACACTGAAGCTTTCTTT.

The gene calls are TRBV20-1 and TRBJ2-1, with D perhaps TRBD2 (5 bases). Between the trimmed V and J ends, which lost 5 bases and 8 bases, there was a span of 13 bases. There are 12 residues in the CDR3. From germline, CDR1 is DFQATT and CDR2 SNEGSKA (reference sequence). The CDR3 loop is CSAYRGHDEQFF. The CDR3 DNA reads TGCAGTGCTTACCGCGGGCACGATGAGCAGTTCTTC.

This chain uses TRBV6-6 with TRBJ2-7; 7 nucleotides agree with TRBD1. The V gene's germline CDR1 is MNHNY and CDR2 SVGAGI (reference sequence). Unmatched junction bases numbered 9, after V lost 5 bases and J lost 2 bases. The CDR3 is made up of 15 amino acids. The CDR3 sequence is CASSIRGFQAYEQYF. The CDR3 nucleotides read TGTGCCAGCAGTATCAGGGGGTTCCAAGCCTACGAGCAGTACTTC.

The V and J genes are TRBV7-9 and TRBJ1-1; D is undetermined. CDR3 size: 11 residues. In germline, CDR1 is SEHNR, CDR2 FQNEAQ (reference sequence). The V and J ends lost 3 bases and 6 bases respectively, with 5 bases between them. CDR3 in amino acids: CASSFSAEAFF. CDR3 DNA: TGTGCCAGCAGCTTCTCCGCTGAAGCTTTCTTT.

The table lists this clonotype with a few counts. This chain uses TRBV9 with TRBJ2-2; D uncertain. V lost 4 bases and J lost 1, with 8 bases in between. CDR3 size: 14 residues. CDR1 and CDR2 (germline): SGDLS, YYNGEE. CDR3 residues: CASSPRLNTGELFF. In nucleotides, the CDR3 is TGTGCCAGCAGCCCCCGACTGAACACCGGGGAGCTGTTTTTT.

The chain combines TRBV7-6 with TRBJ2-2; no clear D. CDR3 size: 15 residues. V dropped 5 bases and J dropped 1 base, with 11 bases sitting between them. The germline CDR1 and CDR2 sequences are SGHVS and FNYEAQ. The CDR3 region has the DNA TGTGCCAGCAGCGCGGCCCCCAGGAACACCGGGGAGCTGTTTTTT. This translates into CASSAAPRNTGELFF.

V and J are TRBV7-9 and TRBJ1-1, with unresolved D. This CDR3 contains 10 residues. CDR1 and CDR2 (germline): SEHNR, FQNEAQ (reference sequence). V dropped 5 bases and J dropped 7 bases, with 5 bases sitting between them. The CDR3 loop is CASSLNEAFF. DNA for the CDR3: TGTGCCAGCAGCCTTAATGAAGCTTTCTTT. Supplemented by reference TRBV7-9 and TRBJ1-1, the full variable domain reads DTGVSQNPRHKITKRGQNVTFRCDPISEHNRLYWYRQTLGQGPEFLTYFQNEAQLEKSRLLSDRFSAERPKGSFSTLEIQRTEQGDSAMYLCASSLNEAFFGQGTRLTVV.

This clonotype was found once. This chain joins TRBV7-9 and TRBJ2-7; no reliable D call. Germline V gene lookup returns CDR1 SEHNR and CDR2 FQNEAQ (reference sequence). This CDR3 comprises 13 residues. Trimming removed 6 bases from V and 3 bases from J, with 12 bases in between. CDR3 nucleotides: TGTGCCAGCAGGGCGCCAGTTGGCTACGAGCAGTACTTC. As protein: CASRAPVGYEQYF.

The CDR3 loop is CAISEFERAATDTQYF. CDR3 DNA sequence: TGTGCCATCAGTGAGTTCGAGCGGGCCGCGACAGATACGCAGTATTTT. The rearrangement uses TRBV10-3 and TRBJ2-3; TRBD2 might be the D (6 bases). The V end was cut by 1 base, the J end by 3 bases, with 14 bases between. Per germline, CDR1 ENHRY and CDR2 SYGVKD. CDR3 length equals 16 residues.

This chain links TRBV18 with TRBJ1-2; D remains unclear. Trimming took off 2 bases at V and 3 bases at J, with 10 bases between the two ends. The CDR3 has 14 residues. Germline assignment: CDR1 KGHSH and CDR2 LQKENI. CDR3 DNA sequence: TGTGCCAGCTCACCAACGAACACAGACTATGGCTACACCTTC. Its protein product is CASSPTNTDYGYTF.

CDR3 sequence: CASSLLGAQTDTQYF. The CDR3 nucleotides are TGCGCCAGCAGCCTCCTGGGGGCTCAGACAGATACGCAGTATTTT. The rearrangement joins TRBV4-3 to TRBJ2-3, with D possibly matching TRBD1 (6 bases). The germline V gene encodes CDR1 LGHNA and CDR2 YSLEER. Trimming pared 4 bases from V and 3 bases from J, leaving 14 bases between. The CDR3 runs 15 residues.

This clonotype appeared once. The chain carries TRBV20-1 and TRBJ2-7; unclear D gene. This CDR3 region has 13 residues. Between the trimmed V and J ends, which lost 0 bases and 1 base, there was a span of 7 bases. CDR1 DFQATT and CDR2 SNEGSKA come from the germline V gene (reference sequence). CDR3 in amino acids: CSAREAGSYEQYF. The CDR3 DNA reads TGCAGTGCTAGAGAGGCCGGATCCTACGAGCAGTACTTC.

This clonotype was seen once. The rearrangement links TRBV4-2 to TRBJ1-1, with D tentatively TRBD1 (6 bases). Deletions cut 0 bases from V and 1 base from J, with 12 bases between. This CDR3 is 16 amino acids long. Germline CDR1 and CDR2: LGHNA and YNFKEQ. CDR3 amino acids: CASSQDLGGRNTEAFF. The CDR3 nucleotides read TGTGCCAGCAGCCAAGATCTGGGGGGCCGGAACACTGAAGCTTTCTTT.